Presented here are 8 T cell receptor beta chains from one specimen sequenced in a study of cytomegalovirus exposure and HLA in healthy donors. The table came from immunoSEQ multiplex PCR; TCRdb's copy has only in-frame clones and leaves some out. The sample carries about 240,000 clones, around nine tenths recorded once. Sequencing was performed on PBMCs. The receptors come from a man between 18 and 29 years old in good health and CMV-seronegative.

The chain carries TRBV5-1 and TRBJ2-1; 13 bases agree with TRBD2. The CDR3 runs to 18 residues. Germline trimming cut 0 bases from V and 7 bases from J; bases unmatched to any gene: 10. Germline-derived CDR1 and CDR2 are SGHRS and YFSETQ. The CDR3 sequence: CASSLGRGLAGNRNEQFF. CDR3 coding DNA: TGCGCCAGCAGCTTGGGCCGGGGACTAGCGGGAAATAGGAATGAGCAGTTCTTC.

V and J are TRBV5-1 and TRBJ1-6, with 8 nucleotides matching TRBD1. This CDR3 has 14 residues. CDR1 SGHRS and CDR2 YFSETQ come from the germline V gene. V shed 4 bases, J shed 10 bases, and the junction held 7 bases outside the gene matches. The DNA for the CDR3 is TGCGCCAGCAGCGAAGACAGGGGTATCTCACCCCTCCACTTT. Its translation: CASSEDRGISPLHF.

The rearrangement joins TRBV7-9 to TRBJ2-2; a weak D match, TRBD2 (5 bases). V lost 4 bases and J 3 bases, leaving 15 bases between the germline ends. Germline CDR1 SEHNR, CDR2 FQNEAQ (reference sequence). The CDR3 length is 16 residues. This CDR3 reads CASSSPGGFYTGELFF. The CDR3 DNA sequence: TGTGCCAGCAGCTCCCCGGGCGGGTTTTACACCGGGGAGCTGTTTTTT.

This chain uses TRBV27 with TRBJ2-1, with D perhaps TRBD2 (6 bases). From germline, CDR1 is MNHEY and CDR2 SMNVEV (reference sequence). Deletions cut 4 bases from V and 7 bases from J, with 14 bases between. The CDR3 contains 14 residues. As DNA, the CDR3 is TGTGCCAGCAGTTGGGACGGGACTGTTAATGAGCAGTTCTTC. Encoded protein: CASSWDGTVNEQFF.

This clone was found a few times. The same CDR3 also results from other DNA sequences found in this sample. This chain links TRBV28 with TRBJ1-2, with TRBD1 matching over 9 bases. J gave up 4 bases and V 3 bases, and 0 bases lay outside the gene matches. Germline V gene sequence: CDR1 MDHEN, CDR2 SYDVKM. The CDR3 loop spans 13 amino acids. The CDR3: CASSLGQGYGYTF. DNA for the CDR3: TGTGCCAGCAGTTTGGGACAGGGCTATGGCTACACCTTC.

The V call is TRBV7-9, the J call TRBJ1-1, with D uncertain. The germline V gene encodes CDR1 SEHNR and CDR2 FQNEAQ (reference sequence). This CDR3 has 12 amino acids. V lost 5 bases and J lost 3, with 7 bases in between. The CDR3, as DNA: TGTGCCAGCAGCCCCCAGGACACTGAAGCTTTCTTT. It is translated as CASSPQDTEAFF.

The chain combines TRBV29-1 with TRBJ1-1, with D maybe TRBD1 (6 bases). Trimming shortened V by 3 bases and J by 11 bases, and 19 bases separated the two germline ends. Per the germline V gene, CDR1 is SQVTM and CDR2 is ANQGSEA. The CDR3 runs 13 residues. This CDR3 is CSVEYGGAGMAFF. The CDR3 DNA reads TGCAGCGTTGAGTACGGGGGGGCCGGTATGGCTTTCTTT.

The chain has TRBV28 and TRBJ2-7; 7 nucleotides agree with TRBD2. The CDR3 totals 18 residues. Germline trimming cut 3 bases from V and 2 bases from J; bases unmatched to any gene: 16. In germline, CDR1 is MDHEN, CDR2 SYDVKM. Here the CDR3 reads CASSFYPPRERDPYEQYF. Here the CDR3 DNA reads TGTGCCAGCAGTTTTTACCCCCCTCGGGAGCGGGATCCCTACGAGCAGTACTTC. Full variable domain (rest looked up from reference TRBV28 and TRBJ2-7): DVKVTQSSRYLVKRTGEKVFLECVQDMDHENMFWYRQDPGLGLRLIYFSYDVKMKEKGDIPEGYSVSREKKERFSLILESASTNQTSMYLCASSFYPPRERDPYEQYFGPGTRLTVT.